The next 15 T cell receptor beta chains were all read from a single sample in a study of CD8+CD57+ T cells in acquired aplastic anemia (dated by TCRdb to the late 2010s). The run used an Illumina HiSeq 2000. Genomic DNA was used as template for profiling of TCR beta VDJ combinations and CDR3 sequences. TCRdb trimmed public reads at Q25 via fastp, called clones via MiXCR and kept in-frame beta chains. Rows are combined by CDR3 protein, so each entry shows the most common genes and DNA. The sample data list 60,000 to 75,000 distinct CDR3 sequences, and about 50% of these were observed just once. The biggest ten clones account for 2.5% of the sample. The specimen was sorted CD4+, CD8+, or CD8+CD57+ T cells (not recorded which) from PBMCs. These receptors all stem from a human donor in good health, serving as a control.

The sample holds one count of this clonotype. The genes are TRBV19 and TRBJ1-1; D is uncertain. CDR3 length: 15 amino acids. With 3 bases removed from V and 3 bases from J, the gap between germline ends came to 14 bases. Germline-derived CDR1 and CDR2 are LNHDA and SQIVND (reference sequence). For the CDR3, the DNA is TGTGCCAGTAGTATTTTCCGTTACAGTTACACTGAAGCTTTCTTT. Translating it yields CASSIFRYSYTEAFF.

V is TRBV20-1 and J is TRBJ2-5; 8 bases align to TRBD2. V lost 6 bases and J lost 4; bases outside the gene matches: 10. CDR1 and CDR2 (germline): DFQATT, SNEGSKA (reference sequence). This CDR3 contains 14 residues. The DNA for the CDR3 is TGCAGTGCCTCCGGGTGGACTAGCAGAGAGACCCAGTACTTC. As protein: CSASGWTSRETQYF.

This rearrangement joins TRBV11-1 to TRBJ2-6, with D maybe TRBD1 (6 bases). The CDR3 spans 18 residues. V was trimmed by 5 bases and J by 1 base, leaving 18 bases between them. Germline V lookup: CDR1 SGHAT, CDR2 FQDESV (reference sequence). This CDR3 is CASSPGPGRGSGANVLTF. CDR3 DNA: TGTGCCAGCAGCCCCGGACCGGGCAGGGGTTCTGGGGCCAACGTCCTGACTTTC.

The rearrangement uses TRBV10-3 and TRBJ1-2; 7 bases are shared with TRBD1. The ends lost 5 bases at V and 4 bases at J; junction bases unmatched: 4. CDR1 and CDR2 (germline): ENHRY, SYGVKD. The CDR3 runs to 13 residues. The CDR3 reads CAISPGTAYGYTF. The CDR3 nucleotides read TGTGCCATCAGTCCCGGGACAGCCTATGGCTACACCTTC.

This clonotype was observed at least ten times. This chain links TRBV9 with TRBJ1-2; 8 bases map to TRBD1. J was trimmed by 4 bases and V by 3 bases; bases with no gene match: 11. The CDR3 is 16 residues long. CDR1 is SGDLS and CDR2 is YYNGEE in the germline V gene. The CDR3, as DNA: TGTGCCAGCAGCGCCCCGACAGGGGCCTTAGGCTATGGCTACACCTTC. This translates into CASSAPTGALGYGYTF.

The CDR3 here is CASSAGTGIIGQPQHF. CDR3 nucleotide sequence: TGCGCCAGCAGCGCCGGGACAGGGATTATCGGACAGCCCCAGCATTTT. The chain has TRBV10-2 and TRBJ1-5; 9 bases line up with TRBD1. In germline, CDR1 is WSHSY, CDR2 SAAADI. The CDR3 covers 16 residues. V was pared by 6 bases and J by 7 bases, with 13 bases of the junction left unmatched.

This chain links TRBV2 with TRBJ1-1, with D uncertain. Trimming left V 6 bases short and J 2 bases short, with 7 bases between. The CDR3 totals 12 residues. The germline gives CDR1 SNHLY, CDR2 FYNNEI. The CDR3 protein is CASSLSNTEAFF. As DNA, the CDR3 is TGTGCCAGCAGCCTATCCAACACTGAAGCTTTCTTT.

The count of this clonotype is one. This chain uses TRBV15 with TRBJ2-7, with a possible D match to TRBD2 (6 bases). V lost 1 base and J 6 bases, leaving 13 bases between the germline ends. Germline loops: CDR1 LNHNV, CDR2 YYDKDF (reference sequence). The CDR3 totals 14 residues. DNA for the CDR3: TGTGCCACCAGCAGAGGAGGGAGGCGGACCGAGCAGTACTTC. The encoded protein is CATSRGGRRTEQYF. The full variable domain, its missing parts supplied by reference TRBV15 and TRBJ2-7, is DAMVIQNPRYQVTQFGKPVTLSCSQTLNHNVMYWYQQKSSQAPKLLFHYYDKDFNNEADTPDNFQSRRPNTSFCFLDIRSPGLGDTAMYLCATSRGGRRTEQYFGPGTRLTVT.

The gene calls are TRBV24-1 and TRBJ1-1; TRBD1 might be the D (5 bases). CDR1 and CDR2 from the germline V gene are KGHDR and SFDVKD. V lost 9 bases and J 6 bases, leaving 10 bases between the germline ends. The CDR3 consists of 11 residues. The CDR3 region has the DNA TGTGCCACCCGGTCGGGGGCTGAAGCTTTCTTT. Protein product: CATRSGAEAFF.

The J gene is TRBJ2-7, the V gene TRBV19, with no clear D. Trimming removed 1 base from V and 4 bases from J, with 14 bases in between. Germline-derived CDR1 and CDR2 are LNHDA and SQIVND (reference sequence). CDR3 length: 15 residues. CDR3 sequence: CASSIGTKPKYEQYF. CDR3 in DNA: TGTGCCAGTAGTATAGGCACCAAACCGAAGTACGAGCAGTACTTC.

The chain combines TRBV7-9 with TRBJ2-3; possible D gene TRBD2, 6 bases. Germline values: CDR1 SEHNR, CDR2 FQNEAQ (reference sequence). The V end was cut by 6 bases, the J end by 4 bases, with 20 bases between. The CDR3 has 16 amino acids. The CDR3 sequence is CASSHDLAQSADTQYF. For the CDR3, the DNA is TGTGCCAGCAGTCACGACCTAGCGCAGTCTGCAGATACGCAGTATTTT.

The rearrangement uses TRBV7-8 and TRBJ1-1; D perhaps matches TRBD1 (5 bases). The CDR3 has 14 amino acids. V was shortened by 8 bases and J by 5 bases, with 18 bases between the two germline ends. The V gene's germline CDR1 is SGHVS and CDR2 FQNEAQ. The CDR3 region is CASGDAGVRTEAFF. CDR3 coding DNA: TGTGCCAGCGGGGACGCCGGGGTCCGAACTGAAGCTTTCTTT. The full variable domain, its missing parts supplied by reference TRBV7-8 and TRBJ1-1, is GAGVSQSPRYKVAKRGQDVALRCDPISGHVSLFWYQQALGQGPEFLTYFQNEAQLDKSGLPSDRFFAERPEGSVSTLKIQRTQQEDSAVYLCASGDAGVRTEAFFGQGTRLTVV.

In this sample, this clonotype turned up many times. The chain links TRBV7-9 to TRBJ2-7; weak D call: TRBD1 (5 bases). Germline loops: CDR1 SEHNR, CDR2 FQNEAQ (reference sequence). Trimming pared 3 bases from V and 2 bases from J, leaving 17 bases between. The CDR3 sequence is 16 residues long. The chain's CDR3 is CASSFSSSGNTYEQYF. The CDR3 nucleotides read TGTGCCAGCAGCTTTAGCTCCTCAGGGAATACCTACGAGCAGTACTTC.

This clonotype was picked up many times. In DNA, the CDR3 is TGCGCCAGCAGCCAAGAGGGGGGGGCCGTGACAGGGTCCACGCAGGTTTATGGCTACACCTTC. Encoded protein: CASSQEGGAVTGSTQVYGYTF. The chain recombines TRBV4-1 with TRBJ1-2, with 7 bases aligning to TRBD1. Germline V lookup: CDR1 MGHRA, CDR2 YSYEKL. V dropped 0 bases and J dropped 5; count of bases not matched to a gene: 24. The CDR3 length is 21 residues.

This rearrangement joins TRBV20-1 to TRBJ2-7; D tentatively fits TRBD1 or TRBD2 (6 bases each). Germline V lookup: CDR1 DFQATT, CDR2 SNEGSKA (reference sequence). The CDR3 consists of 14 residues. Trimming left V 5 bases short and J 3 bases short, with 17 bases between. CDR3 residues: CSALTEGGHYEQYF. As DNA, the CDR3 is TGCAGTGCTCTCACAGAGGGGGGTCACTACGAGCAGTACTTC.